This T cell receptor beta chain was captured in a study of cytomegalovirus exposure and HLA in healthy donors. The CDR3 is made up of 14 amino acids. Germline V gives CDR1 SEHNR, CDR2 FQNEAQ (reference sequence). J lost 7 bases, V lost 5 bases, and 8 bases had no gene match. On this clone: Its matching antigen is unknown.

Whole-study results and caveats: Later work found most CMV-associated TCR beta chains apparently HLA-restricted. An analysis done earlier found most TCR beta V segments productive about 87% or about 30% of the time. It was about 180 TCR beta chains that were listed as cytomegalovirus-associated. It was confirmed in vitro that a few of the CMV-associated chains were specific for CMV antigens.

The PCR used 60 Vbeta and 13 Jbeta primers. Using immunoSEQ multiplex PCR, the repertoire was profiled, and TCRdb retains in-frame clones only, with some absent. Of over 100,000 clones in the sample, 84% were seen once. The source material was PBMCs. This sequence joins TRBV7-9 and TRBJ2-7; TRBD1 aligns across 10 bases. The origin of this receptor is a woman aged 18-29 years in good health and CMV-seropositive. The CDR3 is CASSPGTGELEQYF. CDR3 sequence (DNA): TGTGCCAGCAGCCCAGGGACAGGGGAGCTGGAGCAGTACTTC.